This T cell receptor beta chain was sequenced in a study of low-dose radiotherapy and immunotherapy resistance in tumors. This sample's time point: before trial treatment. This clonotype was counted many times. TRAV- and TRBV-specific primers were used for first-strand cDNA, which covered alpha and beta chains. Both a constant-region primer and a V-primer adapter served to amplify TCRs across 15 to 25 PCR cycles. In vitro transcription amplified isolated mRNA. TCRdb re-derived calls from the reads in MiXCR, one entry per CDR3 protein. The table has some 57,000 distinct CDR3 sequences, around 27% seen once; the top ten hold around 5%. J lost 3 bases, V lost 6 bases, and 13 bases had no gene match. The CDR3 covers 16 residues. CDR1 is MDHEN and CDR2 is SYDVKM in the germline V gene.

The rearrangement links TRBV28 to TRBJ1-1, with 7 bases that match TRBD1. The TCR sequence derives from a male donor with prostate cancer. The material sequenced was PBMCs, taken before treatment. The CDR3 coding sequence is TGTGCCAGCAGCCCGACAGGGTCTGACTTCGACACTGAAGCTTTCTTT. It translates to CASSPTGSDFDTEAFF.